This TCR beta chain came from a study of CD8+ T cells in alopecia areata. Study at large: In an open-label trial, patients got 5 to 10 mg tofacitinib twice daily.

General study findings and limits: Significant decreases in scalp clonality and expanded CD8+ clones followed tofacitinib treatment. Amid tofacitinib therapy, many expanded lesional clones stayed present in scalp and blood.

The CDR3 loop spans 14 amino acids. Germline V CDR1 and CDR2: WNHNN, SYGVQD (reference sequence). Trimming removed 0 bases at V and 6 bases at J, with 9 bases between. Documented treatment: oral pan-JAK inhibitor, 5-10 mg twice daily. Following extraction, RNA underwent reverse transcription to cDNA, which served as the sequencing template. Libraries were prepared by immunoSEQ multiplex PCR; TCRdb keeps only in-frame clonotypes and omits some of them. The sample shows fewer than 250,000 clones, roughly 40% of them seen only once. About this clone itself: Its antigen is not known.

The chain recombines TRBV10-1 with TRBJ2-4, with D possibly being TRBD2 (6 bases). The sequencing here drew on CD4+ T cells sorted from blood, taken around week 36, from a patient treated with tofacitinib. The receptor was derived from a human donor with alopecia areata. CDR3 amino acids: CASSESQGGNIQYF. The CDR3, as DNA: TGCGCCAGCAGTGAGTCGCAGGGAGGAAACATTCAGTACTTC.